The TCR beta chain under discussion was sequenced for a study of shared clonotypes between healthy human individuals. The data were produced by immunoSEQ multiplex PCR, yet TCRdb's version contains in-frame clones alone and is incomplete. The table has roughly 2.1 million clones, about 93% seen once. V lost 3 bases to trimming and J lost 0 bases, with 12 bases between them. The CDR3 runs to 16 residues. Per the germline V gene, CDR1 is MNHEY and CDR2 is SMNVEV (reference sequence). CD45RO-negative cells were positively selected for CCR7, leaving out terminally differentiated effector memory CD45RA+ cells.

The rearrangement uses TRBV27 and TRBJ1-5; D is possibly TRBD1 (5 bases). The receptor comes from a man younger than 30 in good health. Some clones in this sample may be carry-over from other donors' samples. The sample consisted of naive CD8+ T cells from PBMCs. CDR3 bases: TGTGCCAGCAGTTTCTCGTGGGGGTATAGCAATCAGCCCCAGCATTTT. It yields the protein CASSFSWGYSNQPQHF.